One and the same sample provided the 6 T cell receptor beta chains below, sequenced in a study of T cell responses to AZD1222 COVID-19 vaccine. Generated by immunoSEQ multiplex PCR, the TCRdb table keeps only in-frame clones and is missing some. The sample lists approximately 100,000 clones, less than 90% seen once, with 15% to 20% in the top ten. Specimen: peripheral blood, collected on day 0 of AZD1222 vaccination. The receptors were sampled from an adult in good health.

The chain has TRBV5-1 and TRBJ2-7; tentative D call: TRBD1 (6 bases). V was clipped by 4 bases and J by 2 bases, with 19 bases between them. The V gene's germline CDR1 is SGHRS and CDR2 YFSETQ. This CDR3 region has 16 residues. Written as DNA, the CDR3 is TGCGCCAGCAGCCCGACCACGGGACAACTCACCTACGAGCAGTACTTC. Its protein product is CASSPTTGQLTYEQYF.

The V gene is TRBV4-2, the J gene TRBJ2-7; the match to TRBD2 covers 12 bases. The CDR3 is 15 residues long. Germline loops: CDR1 LGHNA, CDR2 YNFKEQ. The ends lost 0 bases at V and 4 bases at J; junction bases unmatched: 1. The CDR3 protein is CASSQETSGSYEQYF. As DNA, the CDR3 is TGTGCCAGCAGCCAAGAGACTAGCGGGAGTTACGAGCAGTACTTC.

This sequence joins TRBV7-9 and TRBJ1-4; D gene uncertain. V dropped 6 bases and J dropped 6 bases, with 5 bases sitting between them. CDR3 size: 11 residues. CDR1 and CDR2 from the germline V gene are SEHNR and FQNEAQ (reference sequence). This CDR3 is CASSFHEKLFF. The CDR3 DNA follows: TGTGCCAGCAGTTTCCATGAAAAACTGTTTTTT.

This chain links TRBV19 with TRBJ1-2, with D unresolved. Trimming pared 8 bases from V and 4 bases from J, leaving 17 bases between. Germline CDR1 reads LNHDA; CDR2 reads SQIVND (reference sequence). The CDR3 has 14 amino acids. CDR3 nucleotide sequence: TGTGCCAGTTCCTGGGGAGAGTCCCGCTATGGCTACACCTTC. Its translation is CASSWGESRYGYTF.

The chain couples TRBV10-2 to TRBJ1-2; TRBD1 is a possible D gene (5 bases). V shed 3 bases and J shed 8 bases, with 13 bases lying between them. The length of the CDR3 is 13 residues. From germline, CDR1 is WSHSY and CDR2 SAAADI. The DNA of the CDR3 is TGCGCCAGCAGTGAAGGCAGGGTCCAAGGCTACACCTTC. It translates to CASSEGRVQGYTF.

Regarding this clone: This specimen includes other DNA sequences encoding the same CDR3. The V and J genes are TRBV27 and TRBJ2-1; D gene uncertain. This CDR3 contains 11 residues. V was clipped by 8 bases and J by 3 bases, with 5 bases between them. Per the germline V gene, CDR1 is MNHEY and CDR2 is SMNVEV (reference sequence). CDR3 nucleotides: TGTGCCAGCTCTGACTACAATGAGCAGTTCTTC. It encodes CASSDYNEQFF.